This T cell receptor beta chain is from a study of human T cells and chemical hapten exposure. Study-level information: Upper-back patch tests with 0.01% DPC were read at 6 days.

This clonotype was found many times. For the library, individual cDNA molecules each received unique molecular identifiers. Each CDR3 protein is one row after TCRdb ran MiXCR on the RACE reads. Here the sample spans roughly 380,000 distinct CDR3 sequences, approximately 4.4% being singletons. Time point denoted: patch test 1, 2 weeks after DPC sensitization. As for treatment: therapeutic diphenylcyclopropenone sensitization with weekly scalp DPC. The CDR3 sequence is 14 residues long. V lost 5 bases and J lost 13; bases outside the gene matches: 11. Germline V gene lookup returns CDR1 SGHVS and CDR2 FQNEAQ.

This TCR derives from a woman aged 45-60 years with alopecia areata. Some clones in this sample may be carry-over from other donors' samples. This sequence joins TRBV7-8 and TRBJ1-6, with 7 bases aligning to TRBD1. This sample comprised whole blood, obtained in connection with sensitization to the hapten diphenylcyclopropenone (DPC). This CDR3 is CASSPTGTIGPLHF. The CDR3 DNA is TGTGCCAGCAGCCCGACAGGGACCATAGGGCCCCTCCACTTT.